Below, 24 T cell receptor beta chains from the same sample are listed, as sequenced in a study of blood T cell repertoires in COVID-19. The assay was immunoSEQ multiplex PCR, and TCRdb's table has in-frame clones only and misses some. The table has about 200,000 clones, 80% to 90% seen once. The sample taken for sequencing was peripheral blood. These receptor sequences come from a man aged 55 to 70 who had recovered from COVID-19.

This sequence joins TRBV14 and TRBJ2-7; D is perhaps TRBD1 (5 bases). This CDR3 has 15 amino acids. V was cut by 4 bases and J by 0 bases, with 13 bases left in between. Per the germline V gene, CDR1 is SGHDN and CDR2 is FVKESK. The CDR3 reads CASSPRVASSYEQYF. The CDR3 coding sequence is TGTGCCAGCAGCCCCAGGGTGGCCAGCTCCTACGAGCAGTACTTC.

The J gene is TRBJ2-5, the V gene TRBV5-6, with 8 nucleotides matching TRBD1. V lost 2 bases, J lost 1 base, and 7 bases stayed unmatched. CDR3 size: 16 residues. CDR1 and CDR2 (germline): SGHDT, YYEEEE. In DNA form, the CDR3 reads TGTGCCAGCAGCTTACTCGGGACAGGAGGCCAAGAGACCCAGTACTTC. Protein: CASSLLGTGGQETQYF.

The rearrangement uses TRBV27 and TRBJ2-6, with D unclear. The ends were cut back, 3 bases at V and 0 bases at J, with 15 bases in the middle. CDR1 is MNHEY and CDR2 is SMNVEV in the germline V gene (reference sequence). CDR3 length equals 18 residues. The CDR3 DNA is TGTGCCAGCAGTTTCTACAGCTTTATTAGCTCTGGGGCCAACGTCCTGACTTTC. Its translation: CASSFYSFISSGANVLTF.

The chain recombines TRBV11-3 with TRBJ2-3, with 11 bases identical to TRBD2. This CDR3 has 15 residues. The V and J ends lost 5 bases and 6 bases, in that order; junction bases with no gene match: 7. Germline V gives CDR1 SGHNT, CDR2 YENEEA. As DNA, the CDR3 is TGTGCCAGCAGCCCAGTAGCGGGAGGGGTCGATACGCAGTATTTT. Its protein is CASSPVAGGVDTQYF.

V gene TRBV28 combines with J gene TRBJ2-7; possible D gene TRBD1, 7 bases. Trimming left V 6 bases short and J 4 bases short, with 25 bases between. The CDR3 has 17 amino acids. Germline V CDR1 and CDR2: MDHEN, SYDVKM. The CDR3 sequence is CASSPDREGRDRYEQYF. The CDR3 DNA sequence: TGTGCCAGCAGCCCCGACAGGGAAGGGCGGGACCGGTACGAGCAGTACTTC.

The J gene is TRBJ1-4, the V gene TRBV1; TRBD1, the D gene given by the table, was not confirmed from the DNA. TRBV1 corresponds to a pseudogene. The length of the CDR3 is 16 residues. CDR3 in amino acids: CTSSHKGTGGWEKLFF. The DNA for the CDR3 is TGCACCAGCAGCCACAAGGGGACAGGGGGATGGGAAAAACTGTTTTTT.

Details on this clone: The same CDR3 is also encoded by other DNA sequences in this sample. The chain combines TRBV14 with TRBJ2-1; D is uncertain. The CDR3 is 13 residues long. Germline V lookup: CDR1 SGHDN, CDR2 FVKESK. The V and J ends lost 1 base and 7 bases respectively, with 8 bases between them. In DNA, the CDR3 is TGTGCCAGCAGCCAAGTCCGCGGAAATGAGCAGTTCTTC. Translation: CASSQVRGNEQFF.

The V gene is TRBV6-1, the J gene TRBJ1-2, with D maybe TRBD1 (6 bases). Germline V CDR1 and CDR2: MNHNS, SASEGT. There are 14 residues in the CDR3. Trimming shortened V by 3 bases and J by 6 bases, and 14 bases separated the two germline ends. In DNA, the CDR3 is TGTGCCAGCAGTGAGATAGGGGGAAAGAATGGCTACACCTTC. It yields the protein CASSEIGGKNGYTF.

V gene TRBV19 combines with J gene TRBJ1-5, with unresolved D. V lost 0 bases, J lost 7 bases, and 7 bases lay in between. CDR1 and CDR2 from the germline V gene are LNHDA and SQIVND (reference sequence). The CDR3 extends over 13 amino acids. The CDR3: CASSIDFPQPQHF. CDR3 bases: TGTGCCAGTAGTATAGACTTTCCCCAGCCCCAGCATTTT. Full variable domain (remainder filled in from reference TRBV19 and TRBJ1-5): DGGITQSPKYLFRKEGQNVTLSCEQNLNHDAMYWYRQDPGQGLRLIYYSQIVNDFQKGDIAEGYSVSREKKESFPLTVTSAQKNPTAFYLCASSIDFPQPQHFGDGTRLSIL.

The chain employs TRBV7-8 and TRBJ1-5, with 9 nucleotides matching TRBD1. This CDR3 is built from 18 residues. V lost 5 bases and J lost 0; bases outside the gene matches: 11. Germline assignment: CDR1 SGHVS and CDR2 FQNEAQ. The CDR3 DNA is TGTGCCAGCAGCCCGCGGGGACAGGGAGGGAATAGCAATCAGCCCCAGCATTTT. Translating it yields CASSPRGQGGNSNQPQHF. The variable domain in full, with the rest retrieved from reference TRBV7-8 and TRBJ1-5, is GAGVSQSPRYKVAKRGQDVALRCDPISGHVSLFWYQQALGQGPEFLTYFQNEAQLDKSGLPSDRFFAERPEGSVSTLKIQRTQQEDSAVYLCASSPRGQGGNSNQPQHFGDGTRLSIL.

The gene calls are TRBV20-1 and TRBJ2-1; TRBD2 agrees at 13 bases. The germline CDR1 and CDR2 sequences are DFQATT and SNEGSKA (reference sequence). V trimming: 3 bases; J trimming: 6 bases; junction bases outside the gene matches: 2. The CDR3 consists of 14 residues. The CDR3 coding sequence is TGCAGTGCTAGTCGGACTAGCGGGAGCAATGAGCAGTTCTTC. Translation gives CSASRTSGSNEQFF.

The CDR3 is CASSSPDRGYSYEQYF. In DNA form, the CDR3 reads TGTGCCAGCAGTTCCCCAGACAGGGGTTATTCCTACGAGCAGTACTTC. This chain connects TRBV28 to TRBJ2-7; 8 bases match TRBD1. This CDR3 has 16 residues. V shed 4 bases, J shed 1 base, and the junction held 9 bases outside the gene matches. The germline V gene encodes CDR1 MDHEN and CDR2 SYDVKM.

The rearrangement links TRBV5-1 to TRBJ1-2; D not certain. From germline, CDR1 is SGHRS and CDR2 YFSETQ. The V end lost 0 bases, the J end lost 7 bases, and 10 bases lay between the germline ends. The CDR3 covers 13 residues. CDR3 in DNA: TGCGCCAGCAGCTTGGGGAGGGCTGCTGGCTACACCTTC. Amino acids: CASSLGRAAGYTF. Variable domain in full (rest from reference TRBV5-1 and TRBJ1-2): KAGVTQTPRYLIKTRGQQVTLSCSPISGHRSVSWYQQTPGQGLQFLFEYFSETQRNKGNFPGRFSGRQFSNSRSEMNVSTLELGDSALYLCASSLGRAAGYTFGSGTRLTVV.

The gene calls are TRBV21-1 and TRBJ1-1; TRBD1 was called by the table and not checked on the DNA. TRBV21-1 is annotated as a pseudogene. CDR3 length: 14 amino acids. The CDR3 spells CASSTPGVNTEAFF. CDR3 coding DNA: TGTGCCAGCAGCACTCCAGGGGTGAACACTGAAGCTTTCTTT.

The chain couples TRBV2 to TRBJ2-7; 10 bases align to TRBD2. The CDR3 spans 14 residues. Germline values: CDR1 SNHLY, CDR2 FYNNEI. V shed 5 bases and J 3 bases; nucleotides not matched to a gene: 4. In DNA form, the CDR3 reads TGTGCCAGCAGTACGAGCGGGAGGGACTACGAGCAGTACTTC. It yields the protein CASSTSGRDYEQYF.

This chain connects TRBV18 to TRBJ1-5, with a tentative D call TRBD1 (5 bases). Trimming shortened V by 6 bases and J by 4 bases, and 16 bases separated the two germline ends. CDR3 size: 15 residues. From germline, CDR1 is KGHSH and CDR2 LQKENI. CDR3 sequence reads: CASSPQQGLNQPQHF. CDR3 DNA sequence: TGTGCCAGCTCTCCCCAGCAGGGCCTAAATCAGCCCCAGCATTTT.

The chain joins TRBV5-4 to TRBJ2-1; 7 nucleotides match TRBD2. The junction had 12 bases not matched to a gene; V was cut back by 1 base and J by 5 bases. Germline V gives CDR1 SGHNT, CDR2 YYREEE (reference sequence). This CDR3 has 17 amino acids. The CDR3 DNA sequence: TGTGCCAGCAGCTTGCATAATTTGCGGGAGACAAACAATGAGCAGTTCTTC. This translates into CASSLHNLRETNNEQFF.

This chain joins TRBV19 and TRBJ1-2; no clear D gene. V was trimmed by 7 bases and J by 4 bases, leaving 13 bases between them. Germline V lookup: CDR1 LNHDA, CDR2 SQIVND (reference sequence). This CDR3 spans 13 amino acids. CDR3 DNA: TGTGCCAGTACCGAGGGTTGGGCCTATGGCTACACCTTC. This gives the protein CASTEGWAYGYTF.

Here the CDR3 reads CASSTRQGLWQYF. The CDR3, as DNA: TGTGCCAGTAGTACTAGACAGGGATTATGGCAGTACTTC. The chain uses TRBV19 and TRBJ2-7, with TRBD1 identical over 7 bases. This CDR3 region has 13 residues. The ends lost 4 bases at V and 9 bases at J; junction bases unmatched: 9. Germline V gene data show CDR1 as LNHDA and CDR2 as SQIVND (reference sequence). Based on the CDR3 plus reference TRBV19 and TRBJ2-7, the full variable domain is DGGITQSPKYLFRKEGQNVTLSCEQNLNHDAMYWYRQDPGQGLRLIYYSQIVNDFQKGDIAEGYSVSREKKESFPLTVTSAQKNPTAFYLCASSTRQGLWQYFGPGTRLTVT.

This chain connects TRBV2 to TRBJ2-1; D is ambiguous. Germline loops: CDR1 SNHLY, CDR2 FYNNEI. This CDR3 has 15 residues. The V end lost 6 bases, the J end lost 2 bases, and 14 bases lay between the germline ends. CDR3 in DNA: TGTGCCAGCAGGGCGAATGGGCAACCCTACAATGAGCAGTTCTTC. It encodes CASRANGQPYNEQFF.

The chain couples TRBV30 to TRBJ1-1; D might be TRBD1 (6 bases). V lost 5 bases and J lost 6, with 22 bases in between. Germline V gene lookup returns CDR1 GTSNPN and CDR2 SVGIG (reference sequence). This CDR3 contains 15 residues. The CDR3 coding sequence is TGTGCCTGGGGGGAGCTCCGGGGGGCTGGCCCTGAAGCTTTCTTT. Translation: CAWGELRGAGPEAFF. Supplemented by reference TRBV30 and TRBJ1-1, the full variable domain reads SQTIHQWPATLVQPVGSPLSLECTVEGTSNPNLYWYRQAAGRGLQLLFYSVGIGQISSEVPQNLSASRPQDRQFILSSKKLLLSDSGFYLCAWGELRGAGPEAFFGQGTRLTVV.

The gene calls are TRBV24-1 and TRBJ2-5; D is undetermined. The germline V gene has CDR1 KGHDR and CDR2 SFDVKD. The CDR3 consists of 14 residues. Trimming left V 2 bases short and J 5 bases short, with 11 bases between. This CDR3 is CATSDSHSGETQYF. The CDR3 DNA follows: TGTGCCACCAGTGATTCTCACAGTGGGGAGACCCAGTACTTC.

This chain links TRBV7-6 with TRBJ1-3; D remains unclear. The germline V gene encodes CDR1 SGHVS and CDR2 FNYEAQ. The CDR3 totals 15 residues. V lost 4 bases to trimming and J lost 1 base, with 11 bases between them. DNA of the CDR3: TGTGCCAGCAGCTCTGGGCAGCTATCTGGAAACACCATATATTTT. Translation gives CASSSGQLSGNTIYF.

The chain combines TRBV18 with TRBJ2-1; TRBD2 matches 8 bases. Germline values: CDR1 KGHSH, CDR2 LQKENI. The CDR3 is made up of 13 amino acids. V gave up 6 bases and J gave up 6 bases; unmatched junction bases: 4. The CDR3 here is CASSPGGGNEQFF. The CDR3 nucleotides are TGTGCCAGCTCCCCGGGAGGGGGCAATGAGCAGTTCTTC.